One and the same sample provided the 3 T cell receptor beta chains below, sequenced in a study of blood T cells in healthy people across ages. A second about 7 to 12 cycle PCR used barcoded and J-beta primers. A single record per CDR3 protein comes from TCRdb applying MiXCR to the 5' RACE reads. Altogether some 850,000 distinct CDR3 sequences are present, roughly 26% being singletons, with the ten largest covering 3%. Separately, the same data were catalogued under a study of T cells of mothers and their children.

Sequenced: blood. These receptors were collected from a boy aged 5-17 years in good health.

In its sample, this clonotype was seen many times. This sequence joins TRBV2 and TRBJ2-7; D possibly corresponds to TRBD2 (5 bases). The CDR3 extends over 14 amino acids. V lost 3 bases and J 2 bases, leaving 11 bases between the germline ends. Germline values: CDR1 SNHLY, CDR2 FYNNEI. CDR3: CASSEGLAPYEQYF. The CDR3 DNA sequence: TGTGCCAGCAGTGAGGGGTTAGCGCCCTACGAGCAGTACTTC.

The CDR3 DNA follows: TGTGCCAGCAAACCCTCGACGGCGAGGTATGGCTACACCTTC. It translates to CASKPSTARYGYTF. The chain has TRBV11-2 and TRBJ1-2; D is ambiguous. Germline V CDR1 and CDR2: SGHAT, FQNNGV. Trimming removed 7 bases at V and 5 bases at J, with 17 bases between. CDR3 size: 14 residues. The complete variable domain, with remaining parts taken from reference TRBV11-2 and TRBJ1-2, reads EAGVAQSPRYKIIEKRQSVAFWCNPISGHATLYWYQQILGQGPKLLIQFQNNGVVDDSQLPKDRFSAERLKGVDSTLKIQPAKLEDSAVYLCASKPSTARYGYTFGSGTRLTVV.

This clonotype was counted only a few times. This rearrangement joins TRBV29-1 to TRBJ2-7; 8 bases agree with TRBD1. The CDR3 has 13 residues. V was pared by 5 bases and J by 3 bases, with 6 bases of the junction left unmatched. Germline values: CDR1 SQVTM, CDR2 ANQGSEA. The CDR3 DNA reads TGCAGCGTTCCCCGACAGGGGCTCTACGAGCAGTACTTC. It is translated as CSVPRQGLYEQYF.